This TCR beta chain is from a study of identical twins. This clonotype was detected only a few times. MiXCR, run by TCRdb on the 5' RACE reads, gives a single entry per CDR3 protein. The profile shows 450,000 or so distinct CDR3 sequences, approximately 25% of them singletons. In addition, the sample was reused for a study of T cells expressing NK-cell markers.

The TCR sequence derives from a woman aged 18-30 years in good health. Material: CD4+ T cells sorted from blood.

CDR3 sequence: CSVSPTSGGAYEQYF. The CDR3 coding sequence is TGCAGCGTTTCCCCGACTAGCGGGGGAGCCTACGAGCAGTACTTC. The V and J genes are TRBV29-1 and TRBJ2-7; TRBD2 agrees at 12 bases. The V gene end was trimmed by 5 bases and the J gene end by 2 bases; junction bases not matched to a gene: 7. This CDR3 has 15 residues. CDR1 and CDR2 (germline): SQVTM, ANQGSEA.